The 8 T cell receptor beta chains reported below all come from one sample, sequenced in a study of human CD4 T cells and Enterobacteriaceae (dated by TCRdb to 2020 to 2022). On a FACSAria III, memory CD4+ T cells were FACS-sorted to over 98% purity, defined as all CD4+ cells except CD45RA+CCR7+CD95- naive cells. Library prep was done by the immunoSEQ multiplex PCR assay. TCRdb stores this immuneACCESS table with in-frame sequences only. Part of the clones is absent; in the studies checked, under half of the shortfall reflects unresolved V genes, and no reason is known for the rest. The sample table contains under 35,000 clones; only one count was recorded for roughly four fifths of them. The ten most abundant clones make up around 1.5% of the sample. Sequencing used memory CD4+ T cells from blood. The meaning of the sample's cell subset or site label: total memory CD4 T cells sorted directly ex vivo, unstimulated. The receptors were gathered from a human donor in good health.

This rearrangement joins TRBV5-5 to TRBJ1-2; D is perhaps TRBD1 (6 bases). The germline V gene has CDR1 SGHKS and CDR2 YYEKEE (reference sequence). This CDR3 is 14 amino acids long. Deletions cut 4 bases from V and 7 bases from J, with 17 bases between. The CDR3 bases are TGTGCCAGCAGCCTGAATACAGGGTTAGGTGGCTACACCTTC. Protein product: CASSLNTGLGGYTF.

The chain uses TRBV18 and TRBJ2-7; 10 bases fit TRBD1. The CDR3 is made up of 16 amino acids. Germline V gene sequence: CDR1 KGHSH, CDR2 LQKENI. V gave up 0 bases and J gave up 1 base; unmatched junction bases: 3. In DNA, the CDR3 is TGTGCCAGCTCACCACCTACGGGACAGGGGTCCTACGAGCAGTACTTC. Protein: CASSPPTGQGSYEQYF.

This sequence joins TRBV6-1 and TRBJ1-6, with 7 bases matching TRBD1. The CDR3 runs 15 residues. Germline lookup yields CDR1 MNHNS and CDR2 SASEGT. Unmatched junction bases numbered 6, after V lost 3 bases and J lost 7 bases. CDR3 DNA sequence: TGTGCCAGCAGTGACCTGGACAGGTACAATTCACCCCTCCACTTT. Its protein product is CASSDLDRYNSPLHF.

The rearrangement uses TRBV6-1 and TRBJ2-7, with D possibly being TRBD1 or TRBD2 (6 bases each). Germline V gene data show CDR1 as MNHNS and CDR2 as SASEGT. V shed 2 bases and J shed 3 bases, with 14 bases lying between them. CDR3 length: 15 residues. CDR3 DNA sequence: TGTGCCAGCAGTGAATCTTCACAGGGAGGCTACGAGCAGTACTTC. This sequence encodes CASSESSQGGYEQYF.

This chain joins TRBV6-1 and TRBJ2-7; D gene ambiguous. V was clipped by 8 bases and J by 4 bases, with 12 bases between them. There are 12 residues in the CDR3. The germline V gene encodes CDR1 MNHNS and CDR2 SASEGT. The CDR3 nucleotides are TGTGCCAGCGGATCCGTGGAGTACGAGCAGTACTTC. It translates to CASGSVEYEQYF.

V and J are TRBV5-1 and TRBJ2-7; maybe TRBD1 (6 bases). Per the germline V gene, CDR1 is SGHRS and CDR2 is YFSETQ. The CDR3 runs to 12 residues. Trimming took 0 bases from V and 6 from J, leaving 7 bases between them. The CDR3 loop is CASSLVGGEQYF. The CDR3 nucleotides read TGCGCCAGCAGCTTGGTAGGGGGCGAGCAGTACTTC. The full variable domain, rest sourced from reference TRBV5-1 and TRBJ2-7, is KAGVTQTPRYLIKTRGQQVTLSCSPISGHRSVSWYQQTPGQGLQFLFEYFSETQRNKGNFPGRFSGRQFSNSRSEMNVSTLELGDSALYLCASSLVGGEQYFGPGTRLTVT.

V gene TRBV5-1 combines with J gene TRBJ1-4, with 7 bases matching TRBD1. Germline V lookup: CDR1 SGHRS, CDR2 YFSETQ. The CDR3 is 15 residues long. The V gene end was trimmed by 4 bases and the J gene end by 2 bases; junction bases not matched to a gene: 5. The CDR3 nucleotides read TGCGCCAGCAGCGCGGACAGGTTGACTAATGAAAAACTGTTTTTT. Its translation: CASSADRLTNEKLFF.

The J gene is TRBJ2-3, the V gene TRBV6-1; D unclear. Germline V CDR1 and CDR2: MNHNS, SASEGT. The CDR3 length is 14 residues. Trimming shortened V by 4 bases and J by 4 bases, and 12 bases separated the two germline ends. The CDR3 loop is CASSGLFSSDTQYF. The DNA of the CDR3 is TGTGCCAGCAGTGGACTTTTCTCGTCAGATACGCAGTATTTT.